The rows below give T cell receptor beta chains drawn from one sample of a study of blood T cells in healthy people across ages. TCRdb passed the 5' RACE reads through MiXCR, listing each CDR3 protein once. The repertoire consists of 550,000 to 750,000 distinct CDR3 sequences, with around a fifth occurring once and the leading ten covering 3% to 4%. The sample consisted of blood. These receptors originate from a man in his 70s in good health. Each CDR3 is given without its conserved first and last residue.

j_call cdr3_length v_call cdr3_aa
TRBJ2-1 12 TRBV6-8 ASSYGGERDEQF
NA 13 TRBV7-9 ASSPSGGARNEQF
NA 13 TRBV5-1 ASSLRGSGDYEQY
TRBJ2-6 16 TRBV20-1 SAVTSGGARSGANVLT
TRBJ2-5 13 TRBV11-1 ASSKQGALGETQY
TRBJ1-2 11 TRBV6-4 ASRRDGGYGYT
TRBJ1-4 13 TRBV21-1 ASSAVAGAVGRLF
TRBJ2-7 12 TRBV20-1 SARESSGNREQY
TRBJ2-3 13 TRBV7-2 ASLWAGGRTDTQY
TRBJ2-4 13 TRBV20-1 SANRQGGDSYIQY
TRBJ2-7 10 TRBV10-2 ASSDPSGEQY
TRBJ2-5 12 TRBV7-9 ASGLGSAEETQY
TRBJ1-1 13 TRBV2 ATAGTGGMNTEAF
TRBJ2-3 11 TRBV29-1 SVESGVTDTQY
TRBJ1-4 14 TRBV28 ASSLAGTGGNEKLF
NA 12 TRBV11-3 ASSLGGRWNVQF
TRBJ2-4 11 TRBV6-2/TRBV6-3 ASSSSSRNIQY
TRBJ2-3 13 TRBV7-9 ASSQGLARTDTQY
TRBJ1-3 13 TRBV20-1 SASNRKSSGNTIY
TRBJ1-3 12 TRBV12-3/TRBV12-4 ASSPGQTRNTIY
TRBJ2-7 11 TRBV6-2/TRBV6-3 ASSSVGSYEQY
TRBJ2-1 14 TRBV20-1 SARDWETSGNLEQF
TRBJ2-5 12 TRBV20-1 SASTPGGRETQY
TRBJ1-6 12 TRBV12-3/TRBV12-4 ASSLGQIGSPLH
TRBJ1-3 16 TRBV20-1 SAGAQPSKQGIGNTIY
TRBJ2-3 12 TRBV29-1 GVAGLGAEDTQY
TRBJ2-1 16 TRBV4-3 ASSLRLAGGTGYNEQF
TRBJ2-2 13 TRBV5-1 ASAPGTSNTGELF
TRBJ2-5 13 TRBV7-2 ASSSTLTSEETQY
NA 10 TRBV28 ASRGTSHEQY
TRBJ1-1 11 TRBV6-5 ASTSGGYTEAF
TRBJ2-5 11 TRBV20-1 SATSGGQETQY
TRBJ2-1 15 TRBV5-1 ASSLSTGTSGRSEQF
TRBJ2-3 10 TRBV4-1 ASSQNQDTQY
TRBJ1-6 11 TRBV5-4 ASSPREGSPLH
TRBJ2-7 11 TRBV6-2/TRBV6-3 ASSRRDSLKAY
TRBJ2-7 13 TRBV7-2 ASRAGLAGVGEQY
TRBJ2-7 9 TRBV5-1 ASSFQREWY
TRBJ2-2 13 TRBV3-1 ASSQAGQQSGELF
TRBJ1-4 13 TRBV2 ASRVQGAVVEKLF
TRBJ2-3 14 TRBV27 ASSLWAGGGTDTQY
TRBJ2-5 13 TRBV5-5 ASSLARGSGETQY
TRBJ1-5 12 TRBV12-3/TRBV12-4 ASSFAGGNQPQH
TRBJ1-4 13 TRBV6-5 ASSYSGREGEKLF
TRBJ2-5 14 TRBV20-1 SARDLGLAFQETQY
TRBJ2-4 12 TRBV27 ASSLKGSGNIQY
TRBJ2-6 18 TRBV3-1 ASSQDRLAGLSSGANVLT
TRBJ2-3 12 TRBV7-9 ASSFQMGTDTQY
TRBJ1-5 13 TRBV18 ASSPGFRGDQPQH
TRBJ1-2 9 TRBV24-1 ATSDGYGYT
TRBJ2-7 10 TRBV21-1 ASRGLMVKQY
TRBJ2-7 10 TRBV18 ASSGDLYEQY
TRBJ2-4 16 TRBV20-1 SASRPIGGTLAKNIQY
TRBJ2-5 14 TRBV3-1 ASSQEGTAARKTQY
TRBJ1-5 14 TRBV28 ASSPPPRFGNQPQH
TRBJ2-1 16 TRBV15 ATSTRRGIKSSYNEQF
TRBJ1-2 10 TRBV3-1 ASSQDGVGYT
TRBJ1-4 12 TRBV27 ASSLLGTNEKLF
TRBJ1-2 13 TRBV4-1 ASSQDNRGFYGYT
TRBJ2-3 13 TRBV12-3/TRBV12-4 ASRMTGAYTDTQY